These 2 T cell receptor beta chains share one sample of origin, sequenced in a study of cytomegalovirus exposure and HLA in healthy donors. Use of 60 Vbeta and 13 Jbeta primers characterized the PCR. TCRdb's copy holds only in-frame clones and misses some; the assay was immunoSEQ multiplex PCR. Among hundreds of thousands of clones, roughly 75% were seen once, and the ten largest hold 1.5% to 2%. The source material was PBMCs. These TCRs come from a woman between 25 and 40 years old in good health and CMV-seronegative.

The chain combines TRBV30 with TRBJ2-1; 12 bases map to TRBD2. Germline trimming cut 1 base from V and 6 bases from J; bases unmatched to any gene: 4. Germline CDR1 reads GTSNPN; CDR2 reads SVGIG (reference sequence). This CDR3 has 15 amino acids. The CDR3 loop reads CAWSGLAGDSNEQFF. CDR3 sequence (DNA): TGTGCCTGGAGTGGACTAGCGGGAGACAGCAATGAGCAGTTCTTC.

Only one count was recorded for this clone. V usage is TRBV6-1 and J usage is TRBJ1-3; tentative D call: TRBD1 (5 bases). The CDR3 is made up of 13 amino acids. The V gene's germline CDR1 is MNHNS and CDR2 SASEGT. V was trimmed by 3 bases and J by 3 bases, leaving 6 bases between them. CDR3 DNA: TGTGCCAGCAGTGACAGGGTTGGAAACACCATATATTTT. This gives the protein CASSDRVGNTIYF.